These 26 T cell receptor beta chains came from one sample sequenced in a study of T cell repertoires in cytomegalovirus infection. TCRdb re-called the reads with MiXCR, one entry per CDR3 protein. Of under 200,000 distinct CDR3 sequences in the sample, about a tenth were seen once. The sequenced material came from PBMCs. The receptors stem from a human donor in good health (CMV status not recorded). Some clones in this sample may be carry-over from other donors' samples.

This clonotype was detected ten times or more. This sequence joins TRBV7-8 and TRBJ2-1, with unresolved D. CDR1 is SGHVS and CDR2 is FQNEAQ in the germline V gene. The CDR3 consists of 11 residues. The V gene lost 0 bases and the J gene lost 8 bases, with 2 bases spanning the gap. In DNA form, the CDR3 reads TGTGCCAGCAGCTTAGCTTATGAGCAGTTCTTC. Encoded protein: CASSLAYEQFF.

This clonotype was recorded at least ten times. J is TRBJ1-1 and V is TRBV7-2; D is undetermined. This CDR3 has 13 amino acids. Trimming removed 3 bases at V and 1 base at J, with 6 bases between. The germline gives CDR1 SGHTA, CDR2 FQGNSA. CDR3 coding DNA: TGTGCCAGCAGCTTCGCAGGGAACACTGAAGCTTTCTTT. It specifies CASSFAGNTEAFF.

This clonotype was found many times. J is TRBJ1-1 and V is TRBV7-9, with D possibly TRBD1 on 5 matching bases. V was pared by 4 bases and J by 2 bases, with 11 bases between. CDR1 and CDR2 from the germline V gene are SEHNR and FQNEAQ (reference sequence). This CDR3 comprises 14 residues. In DNA, the CDR3 is TGTGCCAGCAGCTCTAGTACAGGTAACACTGAAGCTTTCTTT. It is translated as CASSSSTGNTEAFF. The full variable domain, its missing parts supplied by reference TRBV7-9 and TRBJ1-1, is DTGVSQNPRHKITKRGQNVTFRCDPISEHNRLYWYRQTLGQGPEFLTYFQNEAQLEKSRLLSDRFSAERPKGSFSTLEIQRTEQGDSAMYLCASSSSTGNTEAFFGQGTRLTVV.

This clonotype came up once. This rearrangement joins TRBV11-2 to TRBJ2-2; 13 nucleotides match TRBD2. Trimming at V came to 6 bases and at J to 5 bases, leaving 6 bases not matched to a gene. Germline V gives CDR1 SGHAT, CDR2 FQNNGV. The CDR3 sequence is 16 residues long. The CDR3 protein is CASSRGLAGETGELFF. The CDR3 DNA sequence: TGTGCCAGCAGTCGCGGACTAGCGGGAGAAACCGGGGAGCTGTTTTTT.

This chain connects TRBV20-1 to TRBJ1-5; D perhaps matches TRBD1 (6 bases). The CDR3 spans 14 residues. Trimming left V 3 bases short and J 3 bases short, with 12 bases between. The germline gives CDR1 DFQATT, CDR2 SNEGSKA (reference sequence). The CDR3 region has the DNA TGCAGTGCTAGGATACAGGGTATCAATCAGCCCCAGCATTTT. This translates into CSARIQGINQPQHF.

This clonotype turned up a few times. CDR3 coding DNA: TGTGCCAGCAGCGACAGGGGTAGACACAACTACGAGCAGTACTTC. This codes for CASSDRGRHNYEQYF. V gene TRBV5-6 combines with J gene TRBJ2-7; 8 bases line up with TRBD1. This CDR3 spans 15 amino acids. V lost 4 bases, J lost 3 bases, and 9 bases stayed unmatched. Per the germline V gene, CDR1 is SGHDT and CDR2 is YYEEEE.

The V gene is TRBV19, the J gene TRBJ1-6; a possible D gene is TRBD1 (6 bases). V was shortened by 9 bases and J by 7 bases, with 10 bases between the two germline ends. The V gene's germline CDR1 is LNHDA and CDR2 SQIVND (reference sequence). The CDR3 runs 12 residues. For the CDR3, the DNA is TGTGCCAGCGGACAGATAAATTCACCCCTCCACTTT. Encoded protein: CASGQINSPLHF.

This clonotype was seen many times. The rearrangement links TRBV10-3 to TRBJ1-1, with a weak D call TRBD1 (6 bases). Trimming left V 5 bases short and J 1 base short, with 14 bases between. CDR1 and CDR2 (germline): ENHRY, SYGVKD. The CDR3 has 15 amino acids. CDR3 bases: TGTGCCATCAGTACCACAGGGACGGGGAACACTGAAGCTTTCTTT. Its protein product is CAISTTGTGNTEAFF.

This clonotype occurred many times. The V gene is TRBV6-2 or TRBV6-3, the J gene TRBJ2-1, with TRBD2 matching over 7 bases. The germline V gene encodes CDR1 MNHEY and CDR2 SVGEGT. The trim removed 4 bases at V and 12 bases at J, leaving 12 bases unmatched. The CDR3 is made up of 14 amino acids. The chain's CDR3 is CASSSASRGTTQFF. For the CDR3, the DNA is TGTGCCAGCAGTTCAGCCTCTCGCGGGACTACGCAGTTCTTC.

This clonotype occurred a few times. The chain uses TRBV29-1 and TRBJ1-2, with D tentatively TRBD1 (6 bases). From germline, CDR1 is SQVTM and CDR2 ANQGSEA. This CDR3 has 11 amino acids. Trimming removed 2 bases at V and 10 bases at J, with 11 bases between. The DNA for the CDR3 is TGCAGCGTTGAACGTGGGACAACCTACACCTTC. Its protein is CSVERGTTYTF.

This clonotype was seen a handful of times. J is TRBJ1-1 and V is TRBV5-5, with D possibly matching TRBD1 (6 bases). The V end was cut by 4 bases, the J end by 7 bases, with 11 bases between. This CDR3 is 12 amino acids long. Per germline, CDR1 SGHKS and CDR2 YYEKEE (reference sequence). The CDR3 sequence: CASSPGASEAFF. CDR3 coding DNA: TGTGCCAGCAGCCCGGGGGCCAGTGAAGCTTTCTTT.

The chain combines TRBV19 with TRBJ2-1; D gene ambiguous. CDR3 length: 15 residues. Germline values: CDR1 LNHDA, CDR2 SQIVND (reference sequence). V gave up 6 bases and J gave up 4 bases, with 16 bases separating them. The CDR3 DNA follows: TGTGCCAGTAGCATTCAAGGTCTAGGGTACAATGAGCAGTTCTTC. It specifies CASSIQGLGYNEQFF.

Ten or more counts support this clonotype. Here the CDR3 reads CAISGVQGTSGNTIYF. The DNA for the CDR3 is TGTGCCATCAGTGGTGTACAGGGGACCTCTGGAAACACCATATATTTT. The chain links TRBV10-3 to TRBJ1-3; TRBD1 matches 7 bases. The junction had 6 bases not matched to a gene; V was cut back by 4 bases and J by 0 bases. The germline V gene has CDR1 ENHRY and CDR2 SYGVKD. The CDR3 runs 16 residues.

The chain combines TRBV12-3 or TRBV12-4 with TRBJ2-5; 7 positions agree with TRBD2. Trimming cost V 6 bases and J 5 bases; bases outside gene matches: 12. The CDR3 is made up of 15 amino acids. DNA for the CDR3: TGTGCCAGCAGAACAAGCGGGGCCGGGAGGGAGACCCAGTACTTC. It codes for CASRTSGAGRETQYF.

This clonotype was counted ten times or more. V is TRBV11-2 and J is TRBJ2-7; the D gene is possibly TRBD1 (6 bases). The length of the CDR3 is 15 residues. Germline V gene sequence: CDR1 SGHAT, CDR2 FQNNGV. The ends were cut back, 0 bases at V and 3 bases at J, with 12 bases in the middle. This chain's CDR3 is CASSLDPEGGYEQYF. The CDR3 DNA is TGTGCCAGCAGCTTAGATCCGGAAGGGGGCTACGAGCAGTACTTC.

In this sample, this clonotype turned up many times. This chain joins TRBV20-1 and TRBJ1-1, with D uncertain. The length of the CDR3 is 12 residues. Per the germline V gene, CDR1 is DFQATT and CDR2 is SNEGSKA (reference sequence). V lost 0 bases and J lost 11, with 13 bases in between. The chain's CDR3 is CSARDRPQVAFF. The DNA for the CDR3 is TGCAGTGCTAGAGATCGCCCCCAAGTGGCTTTCTTT.

Remarks on this clonotype: No conserved phenylalanine or tryptophan ends this CDR3, so it is likely a read error. The chain joins TRBV7-9 to TRBJ1-1, with TRBD1 matching over 7 bases. V dropped 1 base and J dropped 8; count of bases not matched to a gene: 7. The germline CDR1 and CDR2 sequences are SEHNR and FQNEAQ (reference sequence). CDR3 length equals 14 residues. The CDR3 reads CASSLVTGATEAFI. The CDR3 coding sequence is TGTGCCAGCAGCTTAGTAACAGGGGCCACCGAAGCTTTCATT.

There are many counts of this clonotype. The chain carries TRBV6-5 and TRBJ2-7; D assignment may be TRBD1 or TRBD2 (5 bases each). Trimming removed 0 bases at V and 3 bases at J, with 9 bases between. This CDR3 has 14 residues. Looked up from germline, CDR1 is MNHEY and CDR2 is SVGAGI. DNA of the CDR3: TGTGCCAGCAGTTACTCTTTGGGGGACTACGAGCAGTACTTC. Protein sequence: CASSYSLGDYEQYF.

This clonotype appeared a few times. The J gene is TRBJ2-1, the V gene TRBV2; 7 positions agree with TRBD1. The CDR3 is 15 amino acids. The germline V gene has CDR1 SNHLY and CDR2 FYNNEI. V trimming: 6 bases; J trimming: 0 bases; junction bases outside the gene matches: 5. CDR3 in DNA: TGTGCCAGCAGGGCAGGGACAGTCTCCTACAATGAGCAGTTCTTC. Protein product: CASRAGTVSYNEQFF. Filled out from reference TRBV2 and TRBJ2-1, the complete variable domain reads EPEVTQTPSHQVTQMGQEVILRCVPISNHLYFYWYRQILGQKVEFLVSFYNNEISEKSEIFDDQFSVERPDGSNFTLKIRSTKLEDSAMYFCASRAGTVSYNEQFFGPGTRLTVL.

In this sample, this clonotype turned up a few times. CDR3 in amino acids: CASSLEGGTGPYEQYF. The CDR3 nucleotides are TGTGCCAGCAGCTTAGAGGGGGGGACAGGGCCCTACGAGCAGTACTTC. The chain couples TRBV7-9 to TRBJ2-7; 9 bases match TRBD1. The CDR3 is 16 residues long. Germline V gives CDR1 SEHNR, CDR2 FQNEAQ (reference sequence). Trimming cost V 1 base and J 2 bases; bases outside gene matches: 6. Combining the CDR3 with reference TRBV7-9 and TRBJ2-7 gives the whole variable domain DTGVSQNPRHKITKRGQNVTFRCDPISEHNRLYWYRQTLGQGPEFLTYFQNEAQLEKSRLLSDRFSAERPKGSFSTLEIQRTEQGDSAMYLCASSLEGGTGPYEQYFGPGTRLTVT.

V usage is TRBV29-1 and J usage is TRBJ2-1; 12 bases line up with TRBD2. This CDR3 is built from 12 residues. The germline V gene encodes CDR1 SQVTM and CDR2 ANQGSEA. CDR3 in amino acids: CTLAGGPNEQFF. The CDR3 DNA is TGCACCCTAGCGGGAGGGCCGAATGAGCAGTTCTTC.

As for this clonotype: This may be a read error: a much more frequent sequence differs by one nucleotide. The chain employs TRBV6-1 and TRBJ1-2, with no clear D. CDR1 and CDR2 (germline): MNHNS, SASEGT. The CDR3 runs 12 residues. The germline V and J ends were trimmed by 0 bases and 10 bases, with 9 bases remaining between them. Written as DNA, the CDR3 is TGTGCCAGCAGTGAAGCGCTTGGGGTCTACACCTTC. Protein product: CASSEALGVYTF.

This clonotype was picked up many times. CDR3 loop: CASSYSRGYEQYF. The CDR3 DNA is TGTGCCAGCAGTTACTCTAGGGGTTACGAGCAGTACTTC. The chain recombines TRBV6-2 or TRBV6-3 with TRBJ2-7; D possibly corresponds to TRBD1 (5 bases). CDR3 size: 13 residues. V lost 0 bases to trimming and J lost 4 bases, with 7 bases between them. Germline CDR1 and CDR2: MNHEY and SVGEGT.

This clonotype was counted ten times or more. The gene calls are TRBV6-6 and TRBJ1-1, with TRBD1 identical over 7 bases. V gave up 1 base and J gave up 8 bases; unmatched junction bases: 4. The CDR3 contains 13 residues. Germline V gives CDR1 MNHNY, CDR2 SVGAGI (reference sequence). DNA for the CDR3: TGTGCCAGCAGTTACTTAACGGACAGGGAAGCTTTCTTT. It codes for CASSYLTDREAFF.

This clonotype has a count of ten or more. The chain couples TRBV7-2 to TRBJ1-6; the match to TRBD1 covers 7 bases. Germline V gene lookup returns CDR1 SGHTA and CDR2 FQGNSA. The V and J ends lost 5 bases and 8 bases, in that order; junction bases with no gene match: 9. This CDR3 is built from 15 residues. CDR3 loop: CASSKRDSRDSPLHF. The DNA for the CDR3 is TGTGCCAGCAGCAAACGGGACAGTAGGGATTCACCCCTCCACTTT.

In its sample, this clonotype was seen many times. The chain is built from TRBV12-3 or TRBV12-4 and TRBJ2-3; the match to TRBD2 covers 11 bases. This CDR3 is 15 amino acids long. The junction had 3 bases not matched to a gene; V was cut back by 6 bases and J by 1 base. The CDR3 DNA reads as TGTGCCAGCAGACCGGGACTAGCGGGCACAGATACGCAGTATTTT. The encoded protein is CASRPGLAGTDTQYF.